This paragraph reports one TCR beta chain. The sample belongs to a study of blood T cells in healthy people across ages. V lost 8 bases and J lost 8, with 19 bases in between. Germline-derived CDR1 and CDR2 are SGHAT and FQNNGV. The CDR3 extends over 15 amino acids. A second PCR, run for about 6 to 12 cycles, used a sample-barcoded 5' primer plus a J-beta primer mix. One entry per CDR3 protein, called by TCRdb with MiXCR from the 5' RACE reads. The table has fewer than 1.5 million distinct CDR3 sequences, 40% to 50% seen once; the top ten hold roughly 7.9%. This receptor was obtained from a woman under 30 in good health. The sample was blood. The chain carries TRBV11-2 and TRBJ1-6; tentatively, D is TRBD1 (6 bases). CDR3 protein: CASSWGRGGYSPLHF. The CDR3, as DNA: TGTGCCAGCTCATGGGGCAGGGGAGGGTATTCACCCCTCCACTTT. The full variable domain, its missing parts supplied by reference TRBV11-2 and TRBJ1-6, is EAGVAQSPRYKIIEKRQSVAFWCNPISGHATLYWYQQILGQGPKLLIQFQNNGVVDDSQLPKDRFSAERLKGVDSTLKIQPAKLEDSAVYLCASSWGRGGYSPLHFGNGTRLTVT.